This is a list of T cell receptor beta chains from one sample in a study of siplizumab effects on memory and regulatory T cells. Some clones are missing from TCRdb's copy, which holds only in-frame ones; the method was immunoSEQ multiplex PCR. The table lists about 98,000 clones, about 93% of them singletons, with roughly 1% in the top ten. The specimen was CD4+ T cells sorted from blood. These receptors all stem from a human donor in good health. Both conserved end residues are part of each CDR3. D genes are given only for firm matches. A row's size may be missing; if present it is once, few, many or a size class.

D gene,clone size,CDR3 length,V gene,J gene,CDR3 DNA,CDR3 protein
-,few,13,TRBV5-4,TRBJ1-1,TGTGCCAGCAGGGCTGGACAGAACACTGAAGCTTTCTTT,CASRAGQNTEAFF
-,-,13,TRBV29-1,TRBJ1-2,TGCAGCGGTCGGGACGGTGGCTCCTATGGCTACACCTTC,CSGRDGGSYGYTF
TRBD1,-,12,TRBV30,TRBJ1-2,TGTGCCTGGGGGGAGACAGGGTATGGCTACACCTTC,CAWGETGYGYTF
-,-,15,TRBV28,TRBJ2-1,TGTGCCAGCAGTCGCAGGACTAACTCCTACAATGAGCAGTTCTTC,CASSRRTNSYNEQFF
TRBD2,once,16,TRBV6-6,TRBJ2-7,TGTGCCAGCAGACGACAGGCGGGAGGGCCGAACTACGAGCAGTACTTC,CASRRQAGGPNYEQYF
-,once,13,TRBV14,TRBJ2-2,TGTGCCAGCAGCCCCCTTCAAACCGGGGAGCTGTTTTTT,CASSPLQTGELFF
-,few,16,TRBV4-1,TRBJ1-5,TGCGCCAGCAGCCAGACTTCGACAGCTAACAATCAGCCCCAGCATTTT,CASSQTSTANNQPQHF
TRBD1,-,15,TRBV6-5,TRBJ1-4,TGTGCCAGCAGGAACGACAGGGGACCTAATGAAAAACTGTTTTTT,CASRNDRGPNEKLFF
TRBD2,-,20,TRBV5-8,TRBJ2-1,TGTGCCAGCAGCTTGTTTCTGGGACTAGTAGAAGGGAGCTCCTACAATGAGCAGTTCTTC,CASSLFLGLVEGSSYNEQFF
-,-,12,TRBV6-1,TRBJ2-3,TGTGCCAGCCTGGGAATCCCAGATACGCAGTATTTT,CASLGIPDTQYF
-,-,14,TRBV5-1,TRBJ2-3,TGCGCCAGCAGCCTATCGACTGCAACAGATACGCAGTATTTT,CASSLSTATDTQYF
TRBD2,-,15,TRBV2,TRBJ2-7,TGTGCCAGCAGTTCGACTAGCCTCAGCTCCTACGAGCAGTACTTC,CASSSTSLSSYEQYF
-,once,15,TRBV5-1,TRBJ2-6,TGCGCCAGCAGCTCTGGGGAGACTGGGGCCAACGTCCTGACTTTC,CASSSGETGANVLTF
-,-,17,TRBV7-3,TRBJ2-3,TGTGCCAGCAGCCCCCGTGGGGGTAGCGGAAGCACAGATACGCAGTATTTT,CASSPRGGSGSTDTQYF
TRBD1,-,15,TRBV7-2,TRBJ1-5,TGTGCCAGCAGCTTATTGGGACAGGGTCACCAGCCCCAGCATTTT,CASSLLGQGHQPQHF
-,-,14,TRBV7-6,TRBJ1-6,TGTGCCAGCAGCCCACAGGAGGCCCATTCACCCCTCCACTTT,CASSPQEAHSPLHF
-,once,14,TRBV5-4,TRBJ1-2,TGTGCCAGCAGCTTGGCGGGGATTCGCTATGGCTACACCTTC,CASSLAGIRYGYTF
-,-,12,TRBV5-1,TRBJ2-5,TGCGCCAGCAGCTTGGTGGGGGAGACCCAGTACTTC,CASSLVGETQYF
-,-,15,TRBV11-2,TRBJ2-7,TGTGCCAGCAGCTTAGAATCGGCCAGATCCTACGAGCAGTACTTC,CASSLESARSYEQYF
TRBD2,-,15,TRBV15,TRBJ2-7,TGTGCCACCAGCAGTGCCGGGACTAGCAGATTCGAGCAGTACTTC,CATSSAGTSRFEQYF
TRBD2,-,14,TRBV4-2,TRBJ2-1,TGTGCCAGCAGCCAAGCTTTTGAGCGGGAGGAGCAGTTCTTC,CASSQAFEREEQFF
TRBD1,-,14,TRBV5-5,TRBJ2-3,TGTGCCAGCAGCCTAGGACAGGTGATAGATACGCAGTATTTT,CASSLGQVIDTQYF
-,-,14,TRBV7-2,TRBJ2-1,TGTGCCAGCAGCCCAATAGGCTCATACAATGAGCAGTTCTTC,CASSPIGSYNEQFF
TRBD2,-,16,TRBV19,TRBJ2-2,TGTGCCAGTAGTATAGACGGACTAGCGGGAGCCGGGGAGCTGTTTTTT,CASSIDGLAGAGELFF
-,-,15,TRBV28,TRBJ2-5,TGTGCCAGCAGTTTTATGGGGGGAACTCAAGAGACCCAGTACTTC,CASSFMGGTQETQYF
-,once,15,TRBV7-9,TRBJ2-3,TGTGCCAGCAGCTTAGCAACCCCTAGCACAGATACGCAGTATTTT,CASSLATPSTDTQYF
TRBD1,-,13,TRBV6-5,TRBJ2-4,TGTGCCAGCAATAGACAGGGGGCGGCCATTCAGTACTTC,CASNRQGAAIQYF
TRBD1,-,14,TRBV5-1,TRBJ2-1,TGCGCCAGCAGCGCAGGGGGCTTGGGGAATGAGCAGTTCTTC,CASSAGGLGNEQFF
-,-,13,TRBV7-3,TRBJ1-1,TGTGCCAGCTCTACGGGGATGAACACTGAAGCTTTCTTT,CASSTGMNTEAFF
-,once,14,TRBV30,TRBJ2-4,TGTGCCTGGAGTGTCGGGACTCCAAAAAACATTCAGTACTTC,CAWSVGTPKNIQYF
-,-,16,TRBV27,TRBJ1-2,TGTGCCAGCAGTCCTCTTCGGGACGGCCTGGGATATGGCTACACCTTC,CASSPLRDGLGYGYTF
TRBD2,-,16,TRBV6-6,TRBJ2-2,TGTGCCAGCAGGAAGACTAGCGGTTTGAACACCGGGGAGCTGTTTTTT,CASRKTSGLNTGELFF
-,few,13,TRBV9,TRBJ1-2,TGTGCCAGCAGCAGGGAATTCGGCTATGGCTACACCTTC,CASSREFGYGYTF
-,-,15,TRBV27,TRBJ1-1,TGTGCCAGCAGTTTTAGGAGACAGACGAACACTGAAGCTTTCTTT,CASSFRRQTNTEAFF
-,-,10,TRBV20-1,TRBJ2-5,TGCAGTGCTGGAAGAGAGACCCAGTACTTC,CSAGRETQYF
-,-,14,TRBV6-1,TRBJ1-4,TGTGCCAGCAGTGAAGAATGGGGGAGAGAAAAACTGTTTTTT,CASSEEWGREKLFF
-,-,14,TRBV25-1,TRBJ2-5,TGTGCCAGCAGTGAGAGGCCAGGGCCAGAGACCCAGTACTTC,CASSERPGPETQYF
-,-,13,TRBV9,TRBJ2-7,TGTGCCAGCAGCGTACGCCCAGCCTACGAGCAGTACTTC,CASSVRPAYEQYF
-,-,15,TRBV29-1,TRBJ2-3,TGCAGCGTTGGGGGGGCGGGAGCGGCGACAGATACGCAGTATTTT,CSVGGAGAATDTQYF
TRBD2,once,14,TRBV6-5,TRBJ2-7,TGTGCCAGCTTCGAGAGCGGGAAGAGCTACGAGCAGTACTTC,CASFESGKSYEQYF
TRBD1,-,13,TRBV5-1,TRBJ2-7,TGCGCCAGCAACGGCAGGGGGCCAGAGGAGCAGTACTTC,CASNGRGPEEQYF
-,-,13,TRBV10-1,TRBJ2-7,TGCGCCAGCAGTGAAAACAGGGCCTACGAGCAGTACTTC,CASSENRAYEQYF
-,few,15,TRBV27,TRBJ1-2,TGTGCCAGCAGTTTATTAGGGACCGCGATCTATGGCTACACCTTC,CASSLLGTAIYGYTF
TRBD1,-,14,TRBV9,TRBJ1-3,TGTGCCAGCAGCGTAGGAGGGGGCCAGGACACCATATATTTT,CASSVGGGQDTIYF
-,-,14,TRBV2,TRBJ2-7,TGTGCCAGCAGTGTGGAGGGGGGTGCCTACGAGCAGTACTTC,CASSVEGGAYEQYF
-,-,15,TRBV7-2,TRBJ1-4,TGTGCCAGCAGCCCAAATCAAGGGCGGGGTGAAAAACTGTTTTTT,CASSPNQGRGEKLFF
TRBD2,-,18,TRBV14,TRBJ2-1,TGTGCCAGCAGCCAAGATGGGTGGACTAGCGGGAGCACCAATGAGCAGTTCTTC,CASSQDGWTSGSTNEQFF
-,-,13,TRBV29-1,TRBJ2-1,TGCAGCGTAGACAACGCCCTAGGCTATGAGCAGTTCTTC,CSVDNALGYEQFF
-,-,16,TRBV27,TRBJ1-1,TGTGCCAGCAGTTCAAGCCGTTGGTCGCCCGGTACTGAAGCTTTCTTT,CASSSSRWSPGTEAFF
-,-,14,TRBV18,TRBJ2-5,TGTGCCAGCTCATTTCCACCGGGGCAAGAGACCCAGTACTTC,CASSFPPGQETQYF